These T cell receptor beta chains were read from a single sample in a study of shared clonotypes between healthy human individuals. Profiled with immunoSEQ multiplex PCR; TCRdb holds only in-frame clones, not every one. Of roughly 1,800,000 clones listed, about 95% are singletons. Sequenced: naive CD8+ T cells sorted from blood. The receptor set was obtained from a man between 18 and 29 years old in good health. The CDR3 runs from the conserved cysteine through the conserved F or W. Each record gives: V gene, D gene, J gene, CDR3 protein, CDR3 DNA. A D gene is named only where the DNA matches it firmly.

TRBV30	NA	TRBJ2-7	CAHGLNHYEQYF	TGTGCCCATGGACTAAACCATTACGAGCAGTACTTC
TRBV28	TRBD2	TRBJ2-3	CASSPGLAGTSTDTQYF	TGTGCCAGCAGTCCCGGACTAGCGGGCACCAGCACAGATACGCAGTATTTT
TRBV9	NA	TRBJ1-5	CASSVEASYSNQPQHF	TGTGCCAGCAGCGTAGAGGCCAGCTATAGCAATCAGCCCCAGCATTTT
TRBV9	TRBD2	TRBJ2-7	CASSVGSSGSYEQYF	TGTGCCAGCAGCGTAGGCTCTAGCGGGTCCTACGAGCAGTACTTC
TRBV10-3	NA	TRBJ2-7	CAISDSQGRSSYEQYF	TGTGCCATCAGCGACAGTCAGGGCAGGAGCTCCTACGAGCAGTACTTC
TRBV9	TRBD2	TRBJ2-5	CASSPGLAGGETQYF	TGTGCCAGCAGCCCGGGACTAGCGGGAGGTGAGACCCAGTACTTC
TRBV9	NA	TRBJ2-1	CASSVPLQGGGSPDEQFF	TGTGCCAGCAGCGTACCACTCCAGGGGGGCGGGAGTCCCGATGAGCAGTTCTTC
TRBV28	NA	TRBJ2-7	CASTFVGAAYEQYF	TGTGCCAGCACCTTTGTCGGGGCAGCCTACGAGCAGTACTTC
TRBV11-2	TRBD1	TRBJ2-2	CASNEPGQSNTGELFF	TGTGCCAGCAACGAACCGGGACAGTCGAACACCGGGGAGCTGTTTTTT
TRBV5-6	NA	TRBJ2-5	CASSLGGLGGTQYF	TGTGCCAGCAGCTTGGGAGGACTCGGGGGGACCCAGTACTTC
TRBV29-1	NA	TRBJ2-7	CSVETLLDYEQYF	TGCAGCGTTGAAACCCTGTTGGACTACGAGCAGTACTTC
TRBV5-6	NA	TRBJ2-7	CASSLAMRGYEQYF	TGTGCCAGCAGCTTGGCCATGAGGGGGTACGAGCAGTACTTC
TRBV4-1	NA	TRBJ2-3	CASRPDFTDTQYF	TGCGCCAGCAGACCGGACTTCACAGATACGCAGTATTTT
TRBV5-1	NA	TRBJ1-2	CASSLVFSDVGGSDYGYTF	TGCGCCAGCAGCTTGGTATTTAGCGACGTGGGGGGGAGTGACTATGGCTACACCTTC
TRBV13	NA	TRBJ2-1	CASSFGLHHEQFF	TGTGCCAGCAGCTTCGGACTACATCATGAGCAGTTCTTC
TRBV19	TRBD1	TRBJ1-6	CASRDSMSGGNYNSPLHF	TGTGCCAGTAGGGACAGCATGTCAGGGGGTAACTATAATTCACCCCTCCACTTT
TRBV11-2	TRBD2	TRBJ2-7	CASSGLAGQTYEQYF	TGTGCCAGCAGCGGACTAGCGGGTCAGACCTACGAGCAGTACTTC
TRBV5-1	NA	TRBJ1-1	CASSFRGGTEAFF	TGCGCCAGCAGCTTCCGGGGGGGAACTGAAGCTTTCTTT
TRBV4-2	TRBD2	TRBJ2-1	CASSQETIAGGPLHHEQFF	TGTGCCAGCAGCCAAGAAACCATAGCGGGGGGGCCCTTACATCATGAGCAGTTCTTC
TRBV10-3	TRBD1	TRBJ2-1	CAINGQGPYNEQFF	TGTGCCATCAACGGACAGGGACCCTACAATGAGCAGTTCTTC
TRBV19	TRBD1	TRBJ1-2	CASSKGAYYGYTF	TGTGCCAGTAGCAAGGGGGCATACTATGGCTACACCTTC
TRBV4-1	NA	TRBJ2-1	CASSLSNEQFF	TGCGCCAGCAGCCTCTCGAATGAGCAGTTCTTC
TRBV18	NA	TRBJ1-6	CASSPVDMGSPLHF	TGTGCCAGCTCACCCGTGGACATGGGTTCACCCCTCCACTTT
TRBV7-2	NA	TRBJ2-7	CASRTDSYEQYF	TGTGCCAGCAGGACGGATTCCTACGAGCAGTACTTC
TRBV10-2	NA	TRBJ2-7	CASRDNAYEQYF	TGCGCCAGCAGGGACAACGCCTACGAGCAGTACTTC
TRBV28	NA	TRBJ2-4	CASSLGTDSGRNIQYF	TGTGCCAGCAGTTTAGGGACCGATAGCGGACGAAACATTCAGTACTTC